The present entry profiles one TCR beta chain with its context. Data came from immunoSEQ multiplex PCR; TCRdb stores just in-frame clones and leaves some out. The sample carries several thousand clones, under 80% recorded once. The data were obtained in a study of high-grade serous ovarian cancer treatment subgroups. Tumor tissue was taken before any definitive surgery or chemotherapy was given. Germline V CDR1 and CDR2: MNHNS, SASEGT. This CDR3 has 14 amino acids. The J segment lost 5 bases and the V segment lost 6 bases, leaving 4 bases of the junction unmatched. The sequence was collected from a human donor with high-grade serous ovarian cancer. The chain joins TRBV6-1 to TRBJ1-5; 10 nucleotides agree with TRBD1. Sequenced: tumor tissue. CDR3 sequence reads: CASRPTGGDQPQHF. The CDR3 DNA reads as TGTGCCAGCAGACCGACAGGGGGCGATCAGCCCCAGCATTTT.